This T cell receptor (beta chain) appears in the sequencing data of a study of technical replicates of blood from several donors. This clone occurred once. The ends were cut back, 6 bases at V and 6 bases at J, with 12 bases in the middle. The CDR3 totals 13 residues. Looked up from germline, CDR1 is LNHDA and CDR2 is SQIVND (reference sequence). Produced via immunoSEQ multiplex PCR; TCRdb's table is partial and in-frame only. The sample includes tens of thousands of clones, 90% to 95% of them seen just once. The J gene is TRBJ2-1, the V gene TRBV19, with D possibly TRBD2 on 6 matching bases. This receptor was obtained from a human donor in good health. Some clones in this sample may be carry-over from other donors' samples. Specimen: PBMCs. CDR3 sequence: CASRREALNEQFF. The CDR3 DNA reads TGTGCCAGTAGGCGGGAAGCCCTCAATGAGCAGTTCTTC.